This T cell receptor beta chain was found in a study of T cell responses to AZD1222 COVID-19 vaccine. Study-level results: Of spike-specific TCRs, nearly half reportedly target regions left unmutated in variants.

This CDR3 is 15 amino acids long. Germline loops: CDR1 LGHNA, CDR2 YSLEER. V was cut by 0 bases and J by 4 bases, with 10 bases left in between. TCRdb's copy holds only in-frame clones and misses some; the assay was immunoSEQ multiplex PCR. The sample shows roughly 180,000 clones, about 91% of them seen only once. Details on this clone: The antigen is undetermined.

Sample: peripheral blood, taken on day 0 of AZD1222 vaccination. V and J are TRBV4-3 and TRBJ2-1; D may be TRBD1 (6 bases). The TCR was taken from an adult in good health. This CDR3 reads CASSQDDQGYNEQFF. The CDR3 region has the DNA TGCGCCAGCAGCCAAGATGACCAGGGGTACAATGAGCAGTTCTTC.